This T cell receptor beta chain was profiled in a study of response to subunit inactivated influenza vaccine. Study-wide results and limits: Each seasonal flu vaccination may recruit only limited new T cells, authors suggested.

Of note for this clonotype: Its cognate antigen is unknown.

TCRdb ran MiXCR on the RT-PCR reads and lists one entry per CDR3 protein. The profile shows about 520,000 distinct CDR3 sequences, approximately 11% of them singletons. V was trimmed by 1 base and J by 0 bases, leaving 10 bases between them. CDR1 LGHNA and CDR2 YSLEER come from the germline V gene. This CDR3 contains 16 residues. The sequence was obtained from a man aged 50 or older who received an inactivated influenza vaccine. The chain combines TRBV4-3 with TRBJ1-3; the D gene is possibly TRBD1 (5 bases). The sample here was PBMCs from blood, taken about 40 days after vaccination. CDR3 sequence: CASSQGDRVSGNTIYF. DNA for the CDR3: TGCGCCAGCAGCCAAGGAGACAGAGTCTCTGGAAACACCATATATTTT.